This TCR beta chain appears in the sequencing data of a study of CD8 T cells in Susac syndrome. RNA amounts of roughly 0.5 to 1 ug underwent reverse transcription with random hexamers. In TCRdb, the immunoSEQ multiplex PCR reads were re-called with MiXCR into one record per CDR3 protein. The sample lists 150,000 to 200,000 distinct CDR3 sequences, roughly 92% seen once, with roughly 0.097% in the top ten. V was trimmed by 4 bases and J by 6 bases, leaving 25 bases between them. The CDR3 sequence is 17 residues long. Germline V gene sequence: CDR1 MDHEN, CDR2 SYDVKM. The sequenced sample consisted of CD4+ T cells from PBMCs. The rearrangement links TRBV28 to TRBJ2-7, with D tentatively TRBD2 (5 bases). This receptor was identified in a human donor with multiple sclerosis. The CDR3 is CASSSPTLALDGPEQYF. The CDR3 DNA sequence: TGTGCCAGCAGTTCCCCTACTCTAGCTCTAGATGGCCCCGAGCAGTACTTC.